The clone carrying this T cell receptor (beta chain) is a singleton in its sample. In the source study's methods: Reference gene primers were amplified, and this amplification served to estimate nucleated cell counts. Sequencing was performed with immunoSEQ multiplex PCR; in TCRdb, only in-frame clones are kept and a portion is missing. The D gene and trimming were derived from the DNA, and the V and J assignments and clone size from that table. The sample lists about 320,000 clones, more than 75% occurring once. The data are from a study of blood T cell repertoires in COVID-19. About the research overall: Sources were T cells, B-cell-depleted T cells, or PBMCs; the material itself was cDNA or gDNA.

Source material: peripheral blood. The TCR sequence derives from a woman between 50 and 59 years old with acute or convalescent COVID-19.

The DNA for the CDR3 is TGTGCCACCAGCAGAGATCTAGAGCCAGATACGCAGTATTTT. This codes for CATSRDLEPDTQYF. The chain recombines TRBV15 with TRBJ2-3; D not resolved. Germline V gene lookup returns CDR1 LNHNV and CDR2 YYDKDF (reference sequence). The V end was cut by 0 bases, the J end by 4 bases, with 8 bases between. CDR3 size: 14 residues.